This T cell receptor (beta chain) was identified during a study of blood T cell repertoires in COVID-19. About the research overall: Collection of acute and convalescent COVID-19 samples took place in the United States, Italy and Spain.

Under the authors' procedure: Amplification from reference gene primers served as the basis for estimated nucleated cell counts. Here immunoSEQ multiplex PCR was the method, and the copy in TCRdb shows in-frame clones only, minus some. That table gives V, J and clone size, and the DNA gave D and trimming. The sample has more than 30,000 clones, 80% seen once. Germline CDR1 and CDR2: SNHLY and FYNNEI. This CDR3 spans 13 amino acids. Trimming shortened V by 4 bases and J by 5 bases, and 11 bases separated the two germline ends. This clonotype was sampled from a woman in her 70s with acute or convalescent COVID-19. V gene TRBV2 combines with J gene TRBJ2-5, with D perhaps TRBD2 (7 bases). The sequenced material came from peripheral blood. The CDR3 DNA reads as TGTGCCAGCAGTGGGGGGGGGCTGGAGACCCAGTACTTC. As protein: CASSGGGLETQYF.